This TCR beta chain comes out of a study of vaccination and CD4 T cells after COVID-19. At the level of the study: Cellular stimulation was performed using overlapping spike peptides derived from SARS-CoV-2, HCoV-NL63, HCoV-OC43 and HCoV-229E. Control cultures were given a CEFX pool, an HIV-1 Nef pool, or no peptide.

The Oncomine TCR Beta short-read assay was applied to DNA of cultured CD4+ T cells. Investigators obtained genomic DNA by extraction from cultured CD4+ T cells. One entry per CDR3 protein results from TCRdb running MiXCR on the PCR reads. The table records about 10,000 distinct CDR3 sequences, about 28% of them present only once. Treatment in this sample: approximately 11-day PBMC culture with coronavirus spike peptide pools or control peptides (ViraFEST assay). Gathered ahead of the COVID-19 pandemic (2011-2018) were the CD4+ T cells of the unexposed donor. In this sample, this clonotype turned up a few times. The antigen remains unidentified. CDR3 length: 8 amino acids. V gave up 7 bases and J gave up 8 bases, with 0 bases separating them. Germline V gene sequence: CDR1 MGHDK, CDR2 SYGVNS.

The chain joins TRBV25-1 to TRBJ2-1; no reliable D call. The TCR sequence derives from a human donor in good health. Sequencing used CD4+ T cells from blood, cultured in vitro. CDR3 coding DNA: TGTGCCAGCAATGAGCAGTTCTTC. It encodes CASNEQFF. Together with reference TRBV25-1 and TRBJ2-1, the CDR3 gives the full variable domain: EADIYQTPRYLVIGTGKKITLECSQTMGHDKMYWYQQDPGMELHLIHYSYGVNSTEKGDLSSESTVSRIRTEHFPLTLESARPSHTSQYLCASNEQFFGPGTRLTVL.